What follows are 31 T cell receptor beta chains derived from one specimen sequenced in a study of blood T cell repertoires in COVID-19. Libraries were prepared by immunoSEQ multiplex PCR; TCRdb keeps only in-frame clonotypes and omits some of them. The repertoire holds about 160,000 clones, 82% seen once, with about 20% in the top ten. Sequences were obtained from peripheral blood. These receptors were collected from an elderly woman with acute or convalescent COVID-19.

V gene TRBV10-3 combines with J gene TRBJ2-7, with D possibly being TRBD1 (6 bases). Between the trimmed V and J ends, which lost 6 bases and 7 bases, there was a span of 28 bases. Germline values: CDR1 ENHRY, CDR2 SYGVKD. The CDR3 extends over 17 amino acids. The CDR3, as DNA: TGTGCCATCAGAGTCAAGACACAGGGAGTAGAGGTCGTGGAGCAGTACTTC. Translating it yields CAIRVKTQGVEVVEQYF.

The sample holds a few counts of this clone. This chain joins TRBV5-1 and TRBJ1-4, with 7 bases that match TRBD1. V lost 0 bases and J lost 6; bases outside the gene matches: 5. This CDR3 contains 15 residues. Germline V gene sequence: CDR1 SGHRS, CDR2 YFSETQ. This CDR3 reads CASSLGRGRDEKLFF. Written as DNA, the CDR3 is TGCGCCAGCAGCTTGGGAAGGGGGCGAGATGAAAAACTGTTTTTT.

The chain links TRBV10-3 to TRBJ1-1; 8 nucleotides align to TRBD1. V shed 6 bases, J shed 3 bases, and the junction held 9 bases outside the gene matches. The CDR3 runs 15 residues. CDR1 is ENHRY and CDR2 is SYGVKD in the germline V gene. The CDR3 DNA reads as TGTGCCATCAGGTCTCAGGGGGCCTCGGACACTGAAGCTTTCTTT. This codes for CAIRSQGASDTEAFF.

This clone has only one observation. The CDR3 sequence is CASSISGLAGTYEQYF. In DNA, the CDR3 is TGTGCCAGCAGTATTAGTGGCCTAGCGGGAACCTACGAGCAGTACTTC. The gene calls are TRBV7-2 and TRBJ2-7; 9 positions agree with TRBD2. The CDR3 runs 16 residues. Germline CDR1 and CDR2: SGHTA and FQGNSA. J was trimmed by 2 bases and V by 6 bases; bases with no gene match: 11.

This clone was counted between two and nine times. The chain is built from TRBV2 and TRBJ2-2; possibly TRBD1 for D (6 bases). Germline V gene data show CDR1 as SNHLY and CDR2 as FYNNEI. With 4 bases removed from V and 0 bases from J, the gap between germline ends came to 12 bases. The CDR3 totals 16 residues. The CDR3 sequence is CASSAQGTANTGELFF. The DNA for the CDR3 is TGTGCCAGCAGTGCCCAGGGGACCGCGAACACCGGGGAGCTGTTTTTT.

The rearrangement links TRBV27 to TRBJ1-4; 7 positions agree with TRBD1. Germline V gives CDR1 MNHEY, CDR2 SMNVEV (reference sequence). J gave up 8 bases and V 5 bases, and 8 bases lay outside the gene matches. This CDR3 is built from 14 residues. The CDR3: CASSPRQGGEKLFF. The CDR3 nucleotides read TGTGCCAGCAGTCCTAGACAGGGCGGAGAAAAACTGTTTTTT.

The chain recombines TRBV30 with TRBJ1-1; D perhaps matches TRBD1 (6 bases). This CDR3 is built from 14 residues. Trimming pared 7 bases from V and 1 base from J, leaving 16 bases between. Germline V CDR1 and CDR2: GTSNPN, SVGIG (reference sequence). The CDR3 spells CAFHNRAPNTEAFF. The CDR3 coding sequence is TGTGCCTTTCATAACAGGGCCCCGAACACTGAAGCTTTCTTT.

V usage is TRBV5-1 and J usage is TRBJ1-6, with D perhaps matching TRBD1 (5 bases). In germline, CDR1 is SGHRS, CDR2 YFSETQ. The CDR3 extends over 14 amino acids. V was pared by 2 bases and J by 10 bases, with 13 bases between. DNA of the CDR3: TGCGCCAGCAGCTTCCCAGGGTCGGACTCACCCCTCCACTTT. Protein: CASSFPGSDSPLHF. Based on the CDR3 plus reference TRBV5-1 and TRBJ1-6, the full variable domain is KAGVTQTPRYLIKTRGQQVTLSCSPISGHRSVSWYQQTPGQGLQFLFEYFSETQRNKGNFPGRFSGRQFSNSRSEMNVSTLELGDSALYLCASSFPGSDSPLHFGNGTRLTVT.

This rearrangement joins TRBV29-1 to TRBJ2-7; TRBD1 agrees at 9 bases. V was clipped by 7 bases and J by 0 bases; unmatched bases: 7. Germline V gene lookup returns CDR1 SQVTM and CDR2 ANQGSEA. The length of the CDR3 is 14 residues. This chain's CDR3 is CSALDRGSSYEQYF. CDR3 in DNA: TGCAGCGCGTTGGACAGGGGTTCCTCCTACGAGCAGTACTTC.

The chain employs TRBV5-1 and TRBJ2-1; the match to TRBD2 covers 11 bases. With 2 bases clipped from V and 7 bases from J, the junction kept 11 bases outside the gene matches. This CDR3 has 17 residues. Germline V gene sequence: CDR1 SGHRS, CDR2 YFSETQ. The CDR3 region is CASSFLIAGGEGNEQFF. The CDR3 DNA reads TGCGCCAGCAGCTTTCTTATAGCGGGAGGGGAGGGAAATGAGCAGTTCTTC.

The chain has TRBV5-1 and TRBJ2-5; TRBD1 agrees at 8 bases. The CDR3 is 14 amino acids. In germline, CDR1 is SGHRS, CDR2 YFSETQ. The junction had 3 bases not matched to a gene; V was cut back by 1 base and J by 4 bases. CDR3 region: CASSLRQGAETQYF. Here the CDR3 DNA reads TGCGCCAGCAGCTTGAGGCAGGGGGCAGAGACCCAGTACTTC. The variable domain in full, completed from reference TRBV5-1 and TRBJ2-5, reads KAGVTQTPRYLIKTRGQQVTLSCSPISGHRSVSWYQQTPGQGLQFLFEYFSETQRNKGNFPGRFSGRQFSNSRSEMNVSTLELGDSALYLCASSLRQGAETQYFGPGTRLLVL.

This clone has more than one count but fewer than ten. The gene calls are TRBV19 and TRBJ1-1, with TRBD1 identical over 10 bases. Germline V gene sequence: CDR1 LNHDA, CDR2 SQIVND (reference sequence). After removal of 6 bases from V and 6 bases from J, the junction contained 4 bases not matched to a gene. This CDR3 comprises 13 residues. The CDR3 DNA reads as TGTGCCAGTAGGATGACAGGGGGCGCTGAAGCTTTCTTT. Amino acids: CASRMTGGAEAFF. The whole variable domain, remainder taken from reference TRBV19 and TRBJ1-1, is DGGITQSPKYLFRKEGQNVTLSCEQNLNHDAMYWYRQDPGQGLRLIYYSQIVNDFQKGDIAEGYSVSREKKESFPLTVTSAQKNPTAFYLCASRMTGGAEAFFGQGTRLTVV.

The V call is TRBV18, the J call TRBJ1-1, with TRBD1 matching over 8 bases. The V segment lost 4 bases and the J segment 6 bases; nucleotides outside the gene matches: 4. The CDR3 has 13 amino acids. CDR1 KGHSH and CDR2 LQKENI come from the germline V gene. In DNA, the CDR3 is TGTGCCAGCTCACTCCCAGGGGGCGCTGAAGCTTTCTTT. Amino acid sequence: CASSLPGGAEAFF. Together with reference TRBV18 and TRBJ1-1, the CDR3 gives the full variable domain: NAGVMQNPRHLVRRRGQEARLRCSPMKGHSHVYWYRQLPEEGLKFMVYLQKENIIDESGMPKERFSAEFPKEGPSILRIQQVVRGDSAAYFCASSLPGGAEAFFGQGTRLTVV.

V and J are TRBV28 and TRBJ1-4; tentative D call: TRBD1 (5 bases). This CDR3 contains 14 residues. V shed 3 bases and J shed 8 bases, with 13 bases lying between them. From germline, CDR1 is MDHEN and CDR2 SYDVKM. The CDR3 protein is CASSFSQGGEKLFF. CDR3 in DNA: TGTGCCAGCAGTTTTAGCCAGGGCGGCGAAAAACTGTTTTTT.

The chain joins TRBV7-9 to TRBJ2-1; 9 positions match TRBD2. Unmatched junction bases numbered 6, after V lost 5 bases and J lost 7 bases. CDR1 SEHNR and CDR2 FQNEAQ come from the germline V gene (reference sequence). The CDR3 loop spans 14 amino acids. CDR3: CASSEIAGANEQFF. Written as DNA, the CDR3 is TGTGCCAGCAGCGAAATAGCGGGAGCGAATGAGCAGTTCTTC.

This clone came up once. The rearrangement uses TRBV5-1 and TRBJ2-1; the D gene is possibly TRBD2 (6 bases). V lost 5 bases to trimming and J lost 0 bases, with 12 bases between them. This CDR3 contains 15 residues. CDR1 and CDR2 from the germline V gene are SGHRS and YFSETQ. Here the CDR3 reads CASRPPGSSYNEQFF. CDR3 coding DNA: TGCGCCAGCAGACCTCCCGGGAGCTCCTACAATGAGCAGTTCTTC.

The J gene is TRBJ1-2, the V gene TRBV12-3 or TRBV12-4; no clear D gene. The ends were cut back, 6 bases at V and 0 bases at J, with 5 bases in the middle. The length of the CDR3 is 12 residues. The CDR3 DNA sequence: TGTGCCAGCAGCAGGTCTAACTATGGCTACACCTTC. As protein: CASSRSNYGYTF.

The genes are TRBV4-1 and TRBJ1-1, with 7 bases lining up with TRBD1. V lost 0 bases, J lost 3 bases, and 22 bases stayed unmatched. Germline assignment: CDR1 MGHRA and CDR2 YSYEKL. This CDR3 spans 21 amino acids. CDR3 sequence reads: CASSQDEKIEGARRWDTEAFF. CDR3 DNA: TGCGCCAGCAGCCAAGATGAAAAGATAGAGGGGGCTCGTCGGTGGGACACTGAAGCTTTCTTT.

CDR3 amino acids: CASSEAQGYHEQYF. DNA of the CDR3: TGCGCCAGCAGTGAAGCTCAGGGGTACCACGAGCAGTACTTC. This chain uses TRBV10-2 with TRBJ2-7; possible D gene TRBD1, 6 bases. The germline V gene has CDR1 WSHSY and CDR2 SAAADI. The CDR3 is 14 amino acids. Trimming stripped 3 bases from V and 5 bases from J, with 14 bases between.

This clone was found a few times. The chain has TRBV10-1 and TRBJ2-1; 8 nucleotides match TRBD1. V gave up 6 bases and J gave up 5 bases; unmatched junction bases: 9. The CDR3 runs 15 residues. Germline values: CDR1 WNHNN, CDR2 SYGVQD (reference sequence). Here the CDR3 DNA reads TGCGCCAGCAGGGCGACAGGGGTCGGTGACAATGAGCAGTTCTTC. It encodes CASRATGVGDNEQFF.

The V gene is TRBV7-9, the J gene TRBJ2-3, with TRBD2 matching over 8 bases. Trimming took 5 bases from V and 5 from J; bases not matched to a gene: 9. CDR1 and CDR2 from the germline V gene are SEHNR and FQNEAQ (reference sequence). The CDR3 spans 15 residues. The CDR3 protein is CASSPREGVGDTQYF. DNA for the CDR3: TGTGCCAGCAGCCCACGGGAGGGCGTCGGAGATACGCAGTATTTT.

The chain uses TRBV6-5 and TRBJ2-1; TRBD2 aligns across 9 bases. J gave up 2 bases and V 6 bases, and 5 bases lay outside the gene matches. Per the germline V gene, CDR1 is MNHEY and CDR2 is SVGAGI. This CDR3 region has 15 residues. This CDR3 reads CASSPGTSTYNEQFF. CDR3 in DNA: TGTGCCAGCAGCCCCGGGACTAGCACCTACAATGAGCAGTTCTTC.

The chain recombines TRBV7-2 with TRBJ2-7; TRBD2 aligns across 7 bases. The V and J ends lost 3 bases and 7 bases, in that order; junction bases with no gene match: 6. This CDR3 has 13 amino acids. The V gene's germline CDR1 is SGHTA and CDR2 FQGNSA. DNA of the CDR3: TGTGCCAGCAGCTTGCGGGAGCGTTATGAGCAGTACTTC. Residues: CASSLRERYEQYF.

The chain has TRBV5-1 and TRBJ2-3; 10 bases agree with TRBD2. CDR1 and CDR2 (germline): SGHRS, YFSETQ. This CDR3 spans 15 amino acids. J gave up 5 bases and V 4 bases, and 7 bases lay outside the gene matches. The CDR3 sequence: CASSDASGSVDTQYF. The CDR3 DNA is TGCGCCAGCAGCGATGCTAGCGGGAGTGTAGATACGCAGTATTTT.

The rearrangement links TRBV9 to TRBJ1-2, with TRBD1 as a possible D gene (5 bases). This CDR3 contains 15 residues. Trimming removed 0 bases at V and 11 bases at J, with 20 bases between. Looked up from germline, CDR1 is SGDLS and CDR2 is YYNGEE. CDR3 sequence reads: CASSVEFQGRRGYTF. The CDR3 nucleotides read TGTGCCAGCAGCGTAGAATTCCAGGGCCGGAGAGGTTACACCTTC.

This chain connects TRBV6-1 to TRBJ1-1; TRBD1 aligns across 8 bases. CDR3 length equals 16 residues. Germline V gene data show CDR1 as MNHNS and CDR2 as SASEGT. J was trimmed by 1 base and V by 4 bases; bases with no gene match: 8. The CDR3, as DNA: TGTGCCAGCAGTGGCACCGGGACAGGCAAGAACACTGAAGCTTTCTTT. Encoded protein: CASSGTGTGKNTEAFF.

The chain recombines TRBV6-5 with TRBJ2-4; 9 bases align to TRBD2. Looked up from germline, CDR1 is MNHEY and CDR2 is SVGAGI. V gave up 4 bases and J gave up 8 bases; unmatched junction bases: 12. This CDR3 contains 16 residues. CDR3 bases: TGTGCCAGCAGTTCTTCAAGGGAGCGGGAGGAGTACATTCAGTACTTC. Protein sequence: CASSSSREREEYIQYF.

Note on this clone: Different DNA sequences within this sample yield the same CDR3. V and J are TRBV18 and TRBJ2-7; D is unclear. Germline V gene lookup returns CDR1 KGHSH and CDR2 LQKENI. The ends were cut back, 3 bases at V and 0 bases at J, with 3 bases in the middle. The CDR3 is 12 amino acids. Here the CDR3 reads CASSPSSYEQYF. CDR3 in DNA: TGTGCCAGCTCACCGAGCTCCTACGAGCAGTACTTC.

The chain has TRBV7-9 and TRBJ1-1; D not certain. Between the trimmed V and J ends, which lost 2 bases and 5 bases, there was a span of 12 bases. CDR3 length equals 14 residues. Germline V gene lookup returns CDR1 SEHNR and CDR2 FQNEAQ (reference sequence). CDR3 sequence reads: CASSLTPRGTEAFF. CDR3 sequence (DNA): TGTGCCAGCAGCTTAACCCCCCGGGGTACTGAAGCTTTCTTT.

The chain recombines TRBV4-3 with TRBJ2-1; 10 positions agree with TRBD2. CDR1 and CDR2 from the germline V gene are LGHNA and YSLEER. The J segment lost 1 base and the V segment lost 5 bases, leaving 2 bases of the junction unmatched. The length of the CDR3 is 15 residues. CDR3 amino acids: CASSSTSGSYNEQFF. In DNA, the CDR3 is TGCGCCAGCAGCTCGACTAGCGGGTCCTACAATGAGCAGTTCTTC.

The V call is TRBV3-1 (or the pseudogene TRBV3-2), the J call TRBJ1-6, with D possibly matching TRBD1 (5 bases). Trimming cost V 1 base and J 10 bases, with 14 bases left between them. Germline V lookup: CDR1 LGHDT, CDR2 YNNKEL (reference sequence). CDR3 length: 15 amino acids. This CDR3 is CASSQVLGGRSPLHF. The CDR3 DNA reads TGTGCCAGCAGCCAAGTTTTGGGGGGAAGGTCACCCCTCCACTTT.